The TCR beta chain described here comes from a study of cytomegalovirus exposure and HLA in healthy donors. Some clones are missing from TCRdb's copy, which holds only in-frame ones; the method was immunoSEQ multiplex PCR. The top ten hold approximately 7% of the sample, which has about 190,000 clones, around 84% seen once. Concerning this clone itself: Antigen unknown.

The germline V gene encodes CDR1 MNHEY and CDR2 SMNVEV (reference sequence). The V segment lost 5 bases and the J segment 3 bases; nucleotides outside the gene matches: 6. This CDR3 contains 14 residues. From the 120-subject validation cohort, which was separate from the roughly 670-subject first cohort, the donors were drawn. Study-level points and caveats: Despite most TCR sequences being rare, some public TCRs occurred in many donors. Using the classifier, cytomegalovirus status was reportedly diagnosed with high specificity and sensitivity.

Sequenced material: PBMCs. This sequence was found in a young man in good health and CMV-seropositive. The chain carries TRBV27 and TRBJ2-7, with 8 bases aligning to TRBD2. CDR3 residues: CASSRSGGFYEQYF. The CDR3 DNA follows: TGTGCCAGCAGTCGGAGCGGGGGATTCTACGAGCAGTACTTC.